One sample yielded the 31 T cell receptor beta chains listed below, sequenced in a study of sequential checkpoint blockade in melanoma. Sequencing used immunoSEQ multiplex PCR; TCRdb keeps in-frame clones, though not all of them. This table has 35,000 to 40,000 clones, about nine tenths appearing once. Stated treatment: randomized to nivolumab then ipilimumab (arm A) or the reverse (arm B). The sequencing used CD8+ T cells sorted from blood (inferred from file names), collected from a patient given nivolumab and ipilimumab in sequence. These TCRs come from a human donor with melanoma.

The chain links TRBV27 to TRBJ1-1, with no clear D. The CDR3 has 10 amino acids. From germline, CDR1 is MNHEY and CDR2 SMNVEV (reference sequence). Between the trimmed V and J ends, which lost 9 bases and 8 bases, there was a span of 10 bases. CDR3 nucleotide sequence: TGTGCCAGTGGGGAGGGAGAAGCTTTCTTT. Its protein is CASGEGEAFF.

This chain links TRBV6-5 with TRBJ2-3, with no clear D. V lost 3 bases to trimming and J lost 6 bases, with 10 bases between them. CDR3 length equals 13 residues. Germline-derived CDR1 and CDR2 are MNHEY and SVGAGI. The DNA of the CDR3 is TGTGCCAGCAGTTATACGCAACAGGATACGCAGTATTTT. This gives the protein CASSYTQQDTQYF.

V and J are TRBV6-5 and TRBJ2-7, with TRBD2 as a possible D gene (6 bases). The V and J ends lost 6 bases and 7 bases respectively, with 19 bases between them. The germline gives CDR1 MNHEY, CDR2 SVGAGI. The CDR3 spans 14 residues. Here the CDR3 reads CASSSAGTRGEQYV. CDR3 nucleotide sequence: TGTGCCAGCAGCTCTGCCGGGACCCGGGGGGAGCAGTACGTC.

The chain's CDR3 is CASSAPAGERELFF. CDR3 in DNA: TGTGCCAGCAGCGCACCCGCGGGGGAACGGGAGCTGTTTTTT. This chain uses TRBV9 with TRBJ2-2, with 7 bases lining up with TRBD2. Germline assignment: CDR1 SGDLS and CDR2 YYNGEE. The CDR3 extends over 14 amino acids. Trimming removed 3 bases from V and 9 bases from J; junction bases left unmatched: 8.

The V gene is TRBV7-8, the J gene TRBJ2-7; D might be TRBD2 (5 bases). The ends were cut back, 1 base at V and 3 bases at J, with 7 bases in the middle. The CDR3 runs to 13 residues. Per germline, CDR1 SGHVS and CDR2 FQNEAQ. CDR3: CASSLGGDYEQYV. CDR3 coding DNA: TGTGCCAGCAGCTTAGGGGGAGACTACGAGCAGTACGTC.

The table lists this clone with a count of one. The V call is TRBV15, the J call TRBJ1-2; 10 positions agree with TRBD1. CDR3 length: 14 residues. V shed 5 bases and J 6 bases; nucleotides not matched to a gene: 6. Germline V gene lookup returns CDR1 LNHNV and CDR2 YYDKDF (reference sequence). CDR3 nucleotide sequence: TGTGCCACCAGCGCCCGACAGGGGGCAGATGGCTACACCTTC. This encodes CATSARQGADGYTF.

The V and J genes are TRBV5-6 and TRBJ1-5, with 7 nucleotides matching TRBD1. V was clipped by 8 bases and J by 2 bases; unmatched bases: 10. The CDR3 is 15 amino acids. Germline loops: CDR1 SGHDT, CDR2 YYEEEE. The CDR3 DNA follows: TGTGCCAGGCGTAGGGGGCGCAGGGGCAATCAGCCCCAGCATTTT. Translated, it gives CARRRGRRGNQPQHF. The full variable domain, completed using reference TRBV5-6 and TRBJ1-5, is DAGVTQSPTHLIKTRGQQVTLRCSPKSGHDTVSWYQQALGQGPQFIFQYYEEEERQRGNFPDRFSGHQFPNYSSELNVNALLLGDSALYLCARRRGRRGNQPQHFGDGTRLSIL.

J is TRBJ2-1 and V is TRBV4-2; 9 bases match TRBD2. The germline V gene encodes CDR1 LGHNA and CDR2 YNFKEQ. The CDR3 is 15 residues long. The junction had 3 bases not matched to a gene; V was cut back by 5 bases and J by 1 base. The CDR3 protein is CASSVREGSYNEQFF. DNA for the CDR3: TGTGCCAGCAGCGTGCGGGAGGGTTCCTACAATGAGCAGTTCTTC.

The gene calls are TRBV7-6 and TRBJ1-1; TRBD1 agrees at 7 bases. CDR1 is SGHVS, CDR2 FNYEAQ, per germline. V was clipped by 1 base and J by 5 bases; unmatched bases: 7. CDR3 length: 15 residues. CDR3 in amino acids: CASSLGQGHLTEAFF. The CDR3 bases are TGTGCCAGCAGCTTAGGACAGGGCCACTTGACTGAAGCTTTCTTT. Based on the CDR3 plus reference TRBV7-6 and TRBJ1-1, the full variable domain is GAGVSQSPRYKVTKRGQDVALRCDPISGHVSLYWYRQALGQGPEFLTYFNYEAQQDKSGLPNDRFSAERPEGSISTLTIQRTEQRDSAMYRCASSLGQGHLTEAFFGQGTRLTVV.

The V gene is TRBV9, the J gene TRBJ2-7; possibly TRBD2 for D (6 bases). Per germline, CDR1 SGDLS and CDR2 YYNGEE. Trimming cost V 2 bases and J 5 bases, with 11 bases left between them. The CDR3 covers 13 residues. The CDR3 here is CASSVGGANEQYF. The CDR3 DNA reads as TGTGCCAGCAGCGTGGGGGGAGCGAACGAGCAGTACTTC.

This sequence joins TRBV29-1 and TRBJ1-2; TRBD1 matches 7 bases. The germline V gene has CDR1 SQVTM and CDR2 ANQGSEA. This CDR3 is 15 amino acids long. The V gene end was trimmed by 6 bases and the J gene end by 4 bases; junction bases not matched to a gene: 14. The CDR3 sequence is CSVPEKQTGVYGYTF. The CDR3 DNA is TGCAGCGTCCCCGAGAAGCAAACAGGGGTCTATGGCTACACCTTC.

The chain combines TRBV30 with TRBJ2-2; possible D gene TRBD2, 5 bases. The CDR3 has 13 amino acids. CDR1 is GTSNPN and CDR2 is SVGIG in the germline V gene (reference sequence). V lost 0 bases and J lost 9, with 11 bases in between. CDR3 region: CAWSVSGERELFF. CDR3 DNA: TGTGCCTGGAGTGTGTCCGGGGAAAGGGAGCTGTTTTTT.

V is TRBV4-2 and J is TRBJ2-7, with D possibly being TRBD1 (5 bases). The CDR3 runs 16 residues. The germline gives CDR1 LGHNA, CDR2 YNFKEQ. V was trimmed by 0 bases and J by 4 bases, leaving 16 bases between them. The CDR3 DNA sequence: TGTGCCAGCAGCCAAGAGGAGCAGGGTAGAACTTACGAGCAGTACTTC. Its translation is CASSQEEQGRTYEQYF.

The chain couples TRBV10-3 to TRBJ2-7; tentative D call: TRBD2 (6 bases). Trimming removed 8 bases at V and 3 bases at J, with 14 bases between. The CDR3 totals 13 residues. CDR1 and CDR2 (germline): ENHRY, SYGVKD. Here the CDR3 reads CAIGSGTHYEQYV. Written as DNA, the CDR3 is TGTGCCATCGGTAGCGGTACCCACTACGAGCAGTACGTC.

This clone was seen once. The V call is TRBV7-9, the J call TRBJ1-1; tentatively, D is TRBD1 (6 bases). V was shortened by 7 bases and J by 3 bases, with 18 bases between the two germline ends. This CDR3 has 15 amino acids. Per the germline V gene, CDR1 is SEHNR and CDR2 is FQNEAQ (reference sequence). Written as DNA, the CDR3 is TGTGCCAGCATCCTAGGTACCAGGGGCGACACTGAAGCTTTCTTT. It translates to CASILGTRGDTEAFF.

V usage is TRBV5-6 and J usage is TRBJ1-4; D remains ambiguous. CDR3 size: 12 residues. From germline, CDR1 is SGHDT and CDR2 YYEEEE. V was cut by 4 bases and J by 5 bases, with 6 bases left in between. As DNA, the CDR3 is TGTGCCAGCAGCGGACTAAATGAAAAACTGTTTTTT. Encoded protein: CASSGLNEKLFF.

This chain links TRBV5-4 with TRBJ2-3; 7 nucleotides match TRBD2. Germline values: CDR1 SGHNT, CDR2 YYREEE (reference sequence). V shed 4 bases and J 4 bases; nucleotides not matched to a gene: 6. The CDR3 loop spans 14 amino acids. CDR3 loop: CASSAGLVPDTQYF. CDR3 DNA: TGTGCCAGCAGCGCCGGACTAGTTCCAGATACGCAGTATTTT.

The genes are TRBV5-1 and TRBJ1-5, with D perhaps TRBD1 (6 bases). The V and J ends lost 2 bases and 1 base respectively, with 10 bases between them. Germline V lookup: CDR1 SGHRS, CDR2 YFSETQ. This CDR3 has 15 residues. The CDR3 spells CASSFRGESNQPQHF. CDR3 bases: TGCGCCAGCAGCTTCAGGGGCGAGAGCAATCAGCCCCAGCATTTT.

There are a few counts of this clone. The CDR3, as DNA: TGTGCCAGCAGTTCCGGGGTAGGATGGAACACCATATATTTT. Translation: CASSSGVGWNTIYF. This chain links TRBV28 with TRBJ1-3; D not certain. The V and J ends lost 4 bases and 7 bases respectively, with 14 bases between them. The CDR3 consists of 14 residues. The V gene's germline CDR1 is MDHEN and CDR2 SYDVKM.

The chain combines TRBV27 with TRBJ2-4; 7 bases fit TRBD2. V lost 2 bases to trimming and J lost 10 bases; unmatched junction nucleotides: 2. Germline CDR1 and CDR2: MNHEY and SMNVEV (reference sequence). The CDR3 length is 12 residues. The CDR3: CASSLGGDIQYF. The CDR3, as DNA: TGTGCCAGCAGTTTAGGGGGGGATATTCAGTACTTC.

The rearrangement links TRBV27 to TRBJ2-1, with 15 bases identical to TRBD2. The CDR3 consists of 19 residues. V trimming: 2 bases; J trimming: 6 bases; junction bases outside the gene matches: 11. CDR1 MNHEY and CDR2 SMNVEV come from the germline V gene (reference sequence). The CDR3 bases are TGTGCCAGCAGTTTACGAGCTGGACTAGCGGGAGGGCTCTCCAATGAGCAGTTCTTC. Protein: CASSLRAGLAGGLSNEQFF.

The chain carries TRBV7-8 and TRBJ2-7; unclear D gene. The ends were cut back, 2 bases at V and 6 bases at J, with 5 bases in the middle. The CDR3 is 11 amino acids. Germline assignment: CDR1 SGHVS and CDR2 FQNEAQ. The CDR3 here is CASSLNSEQYV. The CDR3 DNA follows: TGTGCCAGCAGCTTAAATAGCGAGCAGTACGTC.

V is TRBV7-8 and J is TRBJ1-1; 9 nucleotides align to TRBD1. Germline CDR1 is SGHVS and CDR2 is FQNEAQ. The CDR3 spans 15 residues. V shed 5 bases, J shed 4 bases, and the junction held 8 bases outside the gene matches. The CDR3 protein is CASSPFQGQGTEAFF. CDR3 coding DNA: TGTGCCAGCAGCCCGTTTCAGGGACAGGGCACTGAAGCTTTCTTT.

The rearrangement uses TRBV7-9 and TRBJ1-4, with unresolved D. Trimming took off 3 bases at V and 7 bases at J, with 9 bases between the two ends. This CDR3 comprises 13 residues. Germline V gene data show CDR1 as SEHNR and CDR2 as FQNEAQ (reference sequence). CDR3 in DNA: TGTGCCAGCAGCTTCGAGATTACTGAAAAACTGTTTTTT. Protein product: CASSFEITEKLFF.

The chain recombines TRBV27 with TRBJ2-5, with 8 bases identical to TRBD1. Germline CDR1 MNHEY, CDR2 SMNVEV (reference sequence). This CDR3 has 14 residues. The trim removed 3 bases at V and 5 bases at J, leaving 5 bases unmatched. This chain's CDR3 is CASSLTGARETQYF. CDR3 nucleotides: TGTGCCAGCAGTTTGACAGGGGCACGGGAGACCCAGTACTTC.

This sequence joins TRBV27 and TRBJ2-5; 8 bases match TRBD2. The CDR3 contains 16 residues. V lost 5 bases, J lost 2 bases, and 10 bases stayed unmatched. The germline CDR1 and CDR2 sequences are MNHEY and SMNVEV (reference sequence). CDR3 DNA: TGTGCCAGCAGTCCGATACTAGCGGCCACACAAGAGACCCAGTACTTC. Its translation: CASSPILAATQETQYF.

The V call is TRBV19, the J call TRBJ1-1; D is ambiguous. The CDR3 loop spans 15 amino acids. Looked up from germline, CDR1 is LNHDA and CDR2 is SQIVND (reference sequence). V shed 3 bases and J shed 1 base, with 12 bases lying between them. The CDR3 nucleotides read TGTGCCAGTAGTATGTCGGAGGCGACGAACACTGAAGCTTTCTTT. Amino acid sequence: CASSMSEATNTEAFF.

The V call is TRBV7-3, the J call TRBJ2-1; 15 bases agree with TRBD2. CDR1 is SGHTA and CDR2 is FQGTGA in the germline V gene. V shed 3 bases, J shed 2 bases, and the junction held 5 bases outside the gene matches. This CDR3 region has 18 residues. CDR3: CASSFTGLAGGPYNEQFF. CDR3 coding DNA: TGTGCCAGCAGCTTCACGGGACTAGCGGGAGGACCCTACAATGAGCAGTTCTTC.

This chain links TRBV7-6 with TRBJ2-3; D possibly corresponds to TRBD1 (6 bases). The length of the CDR3 is 13 residues. V shed 4 bases and J shed 6 bases, with 11 bases lying between them. Germline CDR1 reads SGHVS; CDR2 reads FNYEAQ. CDR3 bases: TGTGCCAGCAGCTCACTCCAGGGGGATACGCAGTATTTT. Its translation: CASSSLQGDTQYF.

The chain recombines TRBV5-1 with TRBJ2-1, with TRBD2 identical over 11 bases. The trim removed 3 bases at V and 0 bases at J, leaving 5 bases unmatched. The CDR3 runs to 17 residues. CDR1 and CDR2 from the germline V gene are SGHRS and YFSETQ. The CDR3: CASSWGLAELSYNEQFF. CDR3 in DNA: TGCGCCAGCAGCTGGGGACTAGCGGAACTCTCCTACAATGAGCAGTTCTTC.

The chain couples TRBV28 to TRBJ2-7; 9 bases align to TRBD2. Germline CDR1 is MDHEN and CDR2 is SYDVKM. J was trimmed by 4 bases and V by 3 bases; bases with no gene match: 7. The CDR3 length is 15 residues. CDR3 amino acids: CASSFGLAGGYEQYF. The CDR3 DNA follows: TGTGCCAGCAGTTTTGGTCTGGCGGGAGGGTACGAGCAGTACTTC.